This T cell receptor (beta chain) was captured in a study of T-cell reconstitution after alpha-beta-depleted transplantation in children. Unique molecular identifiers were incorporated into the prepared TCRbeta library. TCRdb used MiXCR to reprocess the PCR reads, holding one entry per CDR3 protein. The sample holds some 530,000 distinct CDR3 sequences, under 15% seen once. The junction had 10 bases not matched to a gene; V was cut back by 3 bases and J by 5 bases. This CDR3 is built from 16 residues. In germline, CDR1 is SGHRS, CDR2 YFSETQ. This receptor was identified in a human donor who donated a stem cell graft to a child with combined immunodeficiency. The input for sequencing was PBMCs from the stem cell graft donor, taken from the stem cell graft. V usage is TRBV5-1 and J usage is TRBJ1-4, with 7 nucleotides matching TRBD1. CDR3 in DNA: TGCGCCAGCAGCTCGGGACAGCTTTTCTCGAATGAAAAACTGTTTTTT. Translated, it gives CASSSGQLFSNEKLFF.